This record concerns one TCR beta chain sequence. This clonotype has at least ten counts. The antigen it recognizes is unknown. Qualities for individual bases were not recorded, and no much larger clone is one base off. The data were obtained in a study of response to subunit inactivated influenza vaccine (dated by TCRdb to 2017 to 2018). In terms of the full investigation: To follow how T cells responded to a trivalent subunit inactivated influenza vaccine, the researchers relied on deep quantitative profiling of the T cell receptor repertoire. Points the paper makes about the study in general: According to the authors, only a limited number of new T cells may be recruited by each seasonal influenza vaccination.

For this chain, trimming is 1 base at the V end and 3 bases at the J end, and the number of junction bases without a gene match is 3. The CDR3 runs 15 amino acids, cysteine and phenylalanine included. The retained sequence is limited to the CDR3, 45 bases, with the frame set at the first base. Via the germline V gene, CDR1 is SQVTM and CDR2 ANQGSEA. Library preparation employed RT-PCR. Instrument used: Illumina HiSeq 2500. The raw public data were reprocessed by TCRdb itself: fastp quality trimming at Q25, MiXCR clonotype calling, in-frame beta chains only. Rows matching on CDR3 protein sequence are summarized as one entry with the most common DNA and genes. The sample table lists some 800,000 distinct CDR3 sequences, about 20% of them with a count of one. Together, the top ten hold roughly 10% of the sample.

The TCR was taken from a man aged 50 or older who received an inactivated influenza vaccine. Donor details come from another sample of the same person, matched by shared clones. The chain couples TRBV29-1 to TRBJ2-1, with 10 bases aligning to TRBD2. Sample: PBMCs from blood, taken roughly 5 days after vaccination. The nucleotides are TGCAGCGTTGAAGGAGTAGCGGGAGGCTACAATGAGCAGTTCTTC. Its coded protein is CSVEGVAGGYNEQFF.